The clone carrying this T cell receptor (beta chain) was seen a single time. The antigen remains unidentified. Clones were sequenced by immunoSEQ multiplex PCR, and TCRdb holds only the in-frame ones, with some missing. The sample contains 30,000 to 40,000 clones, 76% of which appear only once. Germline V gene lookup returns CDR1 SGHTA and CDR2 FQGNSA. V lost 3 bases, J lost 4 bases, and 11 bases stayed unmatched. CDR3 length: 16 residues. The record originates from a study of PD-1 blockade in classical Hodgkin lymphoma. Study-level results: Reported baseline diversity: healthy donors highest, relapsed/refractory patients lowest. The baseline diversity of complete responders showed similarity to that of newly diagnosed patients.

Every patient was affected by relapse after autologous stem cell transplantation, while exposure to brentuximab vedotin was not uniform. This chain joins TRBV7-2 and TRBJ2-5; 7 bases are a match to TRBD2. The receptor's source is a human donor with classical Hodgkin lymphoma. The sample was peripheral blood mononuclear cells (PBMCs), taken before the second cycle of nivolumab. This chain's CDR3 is CASSFYRGSGVETQYF. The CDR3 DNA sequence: TGTGCCAGCAGCTTTTATAGGGGAAGCGGGGTAGAGACCCAGTACTTC.